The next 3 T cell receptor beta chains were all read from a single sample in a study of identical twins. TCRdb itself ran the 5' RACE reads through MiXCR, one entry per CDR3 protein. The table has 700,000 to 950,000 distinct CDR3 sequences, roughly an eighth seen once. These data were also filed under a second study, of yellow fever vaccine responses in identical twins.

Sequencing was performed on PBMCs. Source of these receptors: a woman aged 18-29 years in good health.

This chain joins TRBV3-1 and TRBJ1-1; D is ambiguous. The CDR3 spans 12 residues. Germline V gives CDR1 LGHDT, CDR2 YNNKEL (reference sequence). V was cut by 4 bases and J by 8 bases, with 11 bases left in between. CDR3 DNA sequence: TGTGCCAGCAGCCCAGGACGGGAAGAAGCTTTCTTT. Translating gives CASSPGREEAFF.

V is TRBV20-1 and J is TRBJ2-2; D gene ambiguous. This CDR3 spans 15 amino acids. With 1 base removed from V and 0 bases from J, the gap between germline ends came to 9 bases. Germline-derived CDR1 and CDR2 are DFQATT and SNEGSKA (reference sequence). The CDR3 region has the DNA TGCAGTGCTAGAGTTACAAGTACGAACACCGGGGAGCTGTTTTTT. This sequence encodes CSARVTSTNTGELFF.

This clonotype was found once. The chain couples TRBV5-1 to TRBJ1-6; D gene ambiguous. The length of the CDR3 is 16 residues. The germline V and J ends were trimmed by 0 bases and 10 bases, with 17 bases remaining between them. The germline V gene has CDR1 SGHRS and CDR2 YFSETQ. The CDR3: CASSLDTQGGGSPLHF. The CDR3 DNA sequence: TGCGCCAGCAGCTTGGACACCCAAGGCGGCGGATCACCCCTCCACTTT. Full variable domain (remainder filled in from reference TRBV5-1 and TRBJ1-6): KAGVTQTPRYLIKTRGQQVTLSCSPISGHRSVSWYQQTPGQGLQFLFEYFSETQRNKGNFPGRFSGRQFSNSRSEMNVSTLELGDSALYLCASSLDTQGGGSPLHFGNGTRLTVT.